This TCR beta chain was documented in a study of blood T cells in healthy people across ages. Study-level results: The study lacked donor CMV status, which possibly confounded expanded clonotype changes.

Germline-derived CDR1 and CDR2 are LGHNA and YNFKEQ. V was shortened by 0 bases and J by 4 bases, with 10 bases between the two germline ends. The CDR3 runs to 15 residues. It was with a sample-barcoded 5' primer and a J-beta primer mix that a second PCR of roughly 6 to 11 cycles was run. Each CDR3 protein is one row after TCRdb ran MiXCR on the 5' RACE reads. The profile covers some 760,000 distinct CDR3 sequences, with roughly 25% appearing a single time and under 10% taken by the ten largest. Comment on this clonotype: The target antigen is unknown.

The same specimen was also included in a second study, on T cells of mothers and their children.

The TCR comes from a boy younger than 18 in good health. The chain uses TRBV4-2 and TRBJ1-5; the D gene is possibly TRBD1 (6 bases). Sequencing was carried out using blood. The CDR3 loop is CASSQEDSANQPQHF. DNA for the CDR3: TGTGCCAGCAGCCAAGAGGACAGTGCTAATCAGCCCCAGCATTTT.